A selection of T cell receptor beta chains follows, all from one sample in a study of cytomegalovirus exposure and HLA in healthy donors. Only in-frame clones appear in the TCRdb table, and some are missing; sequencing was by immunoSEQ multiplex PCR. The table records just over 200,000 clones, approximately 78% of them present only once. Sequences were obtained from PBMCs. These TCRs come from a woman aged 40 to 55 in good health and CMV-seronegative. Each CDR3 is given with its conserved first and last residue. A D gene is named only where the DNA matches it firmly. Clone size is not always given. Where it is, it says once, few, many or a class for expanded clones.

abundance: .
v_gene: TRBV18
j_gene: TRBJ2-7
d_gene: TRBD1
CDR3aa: CASSKGTEIYEQYF
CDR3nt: TGTGCCAGCTCGAAAGGGACAGAAATCTACGAGCAGTACTTC

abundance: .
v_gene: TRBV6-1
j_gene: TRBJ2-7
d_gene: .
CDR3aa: CASSVRGSKVEQYF
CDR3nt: TGTGCCAGCAGCGTCAGAGGGAGTAAAGTCGAGCAGTACTTC

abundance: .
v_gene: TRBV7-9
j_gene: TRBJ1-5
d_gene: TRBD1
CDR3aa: CASSRTGDVWDNQPQHF
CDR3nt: TGTGCCAGCAGCCGGACAGGGGACGTTTGGGACAATCAGCCCCAGCATTTT

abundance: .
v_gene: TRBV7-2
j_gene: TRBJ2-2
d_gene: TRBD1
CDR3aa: CASSFYRGRTGELFF
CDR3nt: TGTGCCAGCAGCTTTTACAGGGGAAGAACCGGGGAGCTGTTTTTT

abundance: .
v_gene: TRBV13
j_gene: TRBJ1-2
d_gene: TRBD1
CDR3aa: CASSSDREFNPGYTF
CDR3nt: TGTGCCAGCAGCTCTGACAGGGAATTCAATCCTGGCTACACCTTC

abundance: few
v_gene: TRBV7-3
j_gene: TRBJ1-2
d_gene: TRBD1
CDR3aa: CASSRDRGHGYTF
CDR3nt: TGTGCCAGCAGCCGGGACAGGGGGCATGGCTACACCTTC

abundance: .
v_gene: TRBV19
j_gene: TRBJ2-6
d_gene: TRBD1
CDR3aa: CASSDRGVANVLTF
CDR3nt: TGTGCCAGTAGTGACAGGGGGGTTGCCAACGTCCTGACTTTC

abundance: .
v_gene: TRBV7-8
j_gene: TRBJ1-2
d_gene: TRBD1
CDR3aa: CASSLGVGTGSYGYTF
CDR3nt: TGTGCCAGCAGCTTAGGAGTTGGGACAGGAAGTTATGGCTACACCTTC

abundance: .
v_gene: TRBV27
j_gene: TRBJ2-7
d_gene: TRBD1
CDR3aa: CASSLRFGTGGHEQYF
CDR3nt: TGTGCCAGCAGTTTACGATTCGGGACAGGGGGTCACGAGCAGTACTTC

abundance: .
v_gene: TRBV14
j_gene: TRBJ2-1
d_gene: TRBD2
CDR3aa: CASSQETGREYNEQFF
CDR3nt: TGTGCCAGCAGCCAAGAGACCGGGCGGGAGTACAATGAGCAGTTCTTC

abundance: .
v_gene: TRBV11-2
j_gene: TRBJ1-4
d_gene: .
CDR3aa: CASSLRVATNEKLFF
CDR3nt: TGTGCCAGCAGCTTGAGGGTGGCAACTAATGAAAAACTGTTTTTT

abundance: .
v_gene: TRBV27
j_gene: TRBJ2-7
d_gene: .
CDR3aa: CASSSTGFYEQYF
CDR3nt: TGTGCCAGCAGTTCGACAGGATTCTACGAGCAGTACTTC

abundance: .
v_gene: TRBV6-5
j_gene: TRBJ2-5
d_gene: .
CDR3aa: CASSDTWRGTQYF
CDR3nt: TGTGCCAGCAGTGACACATGGAGGGGGACCCAGTACTTC

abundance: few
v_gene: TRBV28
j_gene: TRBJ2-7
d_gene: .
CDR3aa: CASSGGGNPRYEQYF
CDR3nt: TGTGCCAGCAGCGGTGGGGGGAACCCTCGCTACGAGCAGTACTTC

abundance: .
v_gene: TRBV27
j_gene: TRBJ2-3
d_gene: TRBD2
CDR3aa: CASREPGLASWDTQYF
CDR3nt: TGTGCCAGCAGGGAACCGGGACTAGCGTCTTGGGATACGCAGTATTTT

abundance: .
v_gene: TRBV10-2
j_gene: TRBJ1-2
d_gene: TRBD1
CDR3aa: CASSDLDRAYGYTF
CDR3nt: TGCGCCAGCAGTGATTTGGACAGGGCCTATGGCTACACCTTC

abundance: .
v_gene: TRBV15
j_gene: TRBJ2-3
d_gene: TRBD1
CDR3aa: CATSSIPGTGGIPDTQYF
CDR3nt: TGTGCCACCAGCAGTATACCCGGGACAGGGGGTATCCCAGATACGCAGTATTTT

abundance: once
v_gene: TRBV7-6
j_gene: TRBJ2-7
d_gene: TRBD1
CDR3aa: CASSPGQGSFYEQYF
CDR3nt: TGTGCCAGCAGCCCCGGACAGGGGTCCTTCTACGAGCAGTACTTC

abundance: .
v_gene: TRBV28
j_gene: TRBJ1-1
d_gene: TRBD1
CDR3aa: CASRPPRGRNTEAFF
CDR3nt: TGTGCCAGCAGACCCCCGAGGGGGCGGAACACTGAAGCTTTCTTT

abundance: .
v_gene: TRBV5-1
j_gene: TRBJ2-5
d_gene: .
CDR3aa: CASSHGSGQETQYF
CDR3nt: TGCGCCAGCAGCCACGGGAGCGGGCAAGAGACCCAGTACTTC

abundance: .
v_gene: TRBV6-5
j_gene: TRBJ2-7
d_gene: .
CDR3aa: CASSLGGSSYEQYF
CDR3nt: TGTGCCAGCAGTTTGGGTGGGAGTAGCTACGAGCAGTACTTC